Each of the 22 T cell receptor beta chains below was sequenced from the same sample in a study of T cells in Graves' hyperthyroidism and ophthalmopathy. It was RNA transcripts that yielded the amplified TCR beta CDR3 regions. The HTBI primer set served for first-round RT-PCR of the TCR CDR3. TCRdb called the multiplex PCR reads again in MiXCR, with one record for every CDR3 protein. This sample has about 740,000 distinct CDR3 sequences, with 12% to 15% found just once. Sequencing was done on a sample of blood. Every receptor here comes from a woman aged 18-29 years with Graves' hyperthyroidism.

The chain combines TRBV13 with TRBJ1-1; 9 nucleotides line up with TRBD1. From germline, CDR1 is PRHDT and CDR2 FYEKMQ (reference sequence). CDR3 length: 15 residues. Trimming at V came to 5 bases and at J to 0 bases, leaving 4 bases not matched to a gene. The CDR3 sequence is CASSGRTGVNTEAFF. CDR3 nucleotides: TGTGCCAGCAGCGGGCGGACAGGGGTGAACACTGAAGCTTTCTTT.

This clonotype has a count of ten or more. V is TRBV6-2 or TRBV6-3 and J is TRBJ2-7, with D maybe TRBD2 (5 bases). The CDR3 sequence is 16 residues long. V was cut by 8 bases and J by 3 bases, with 23 bases left in between. Germline CDR1 MNHEY, CDR2 SVGEGT. The chain's CDR3 is CASSKGGLELLYEQYF. CDR3 in DNA: TGTGCCAGCTCTAAAGGAGGCTTAGAGCTCCTCTACGAGCAGTACTTC.

The chain couples TRBV27 to TRBJ2-5; D unclear. Germline CDR1 reads MNHEY; CDR2 reads SMNVEV (reference sequence). V was trimmed by 9 bases and J by 0 bases, leaving 20 bases between them. The CDR3 spans 16 residues. The CDR3 spells CASRLLGTAYQETQYF. The CDR3 DNA reads TGTGCCAGTAGACTCCTGGGTACGGCGTACCAAGAGACCCAGTACTTC.

The chain recombines TRBV2 with TRBJ2-7, with D possibly being TRBD2 (5 bases). Germline V gene lookup returns CDR1 SNHLY and CDR2 FYNNEI. V was pared by 2 bases and J by 0 bases, with 11 bases between. The CDR3 consists of 15 residues. CDR3 residues: CASSEFIGDSYEQYF. The CDR3 bases are TGTGCCAGCAGTGAATTTATCGGGGACTCCTACGAGCAGTACTTC.

The genes are TRBV28 and TRBJ2-4, with D possibly called TRBD1 or TRBD2 (5 bases each). This CDR3 is 22 amino acids long. Germline V gene lookup returns CDR1 MDHEN and CDR2 SYDVKM. Trimming removed 4 bases from V and 0 bases from J, with 31 bases in between. The CDR3 protein is CASSWIAILRDLKTLAKNIQYF. The CDR3 DNA reads as TGTGCCAGCAGTTGGATAGCAATTCTCAGGGACCTCAAGACTCTAGCCAAAAACATTCAGTACTTC.

With regard to this clonotype: This may come from a read error, since a much larger clone is one base off. The chain combines TRBV7-9 with TRBJ2-7; TRBD1 matches at 7 bases. The tail of the sequence fits TRBJ2-1 better, so the J call may be wrong. This CDR3 region has 17 residues. Germline assignment: CDR1 SEHNR and CDR2 FQNEAQ (reference sequence). CDR3 region: CASSPRDSPNPSYEQFF. The CDR3 DNA reads as TGTGCCAGCAGCCCACGGGACAGCCCGAACCCCTCCTACGAGCAGTTCTTC.

The chain joins TRBV6-1 to TRBJ1-3; TRBD1 is a possible D gene (6 bases). This CDR3 comprises 15 residues. Germline CDR1 reads MNHNS; CDR2 reads SASEGT. The V end was cut by 6 bases, the J end by 2 bases, with 14 bases between. The CDR3 loop reads CASSYRETTGNTIYF. CDR3 DNA: TGTGCCAGCAGCTACAGGGAAACGACTGGAAACACCATATATTTT.

The sample holds one count of this clonotype. The chain combines TRBV6-1 with TRBJ2-1; D not resolved. Germline CDR1 and CDR2: MNHNS and SASEGT. This CDR3 contains 15 residues. V was trimmed by 7 bases and J by 9 bases, leaving 22 bases between them. The CDR3, as DNA: TGTGCCAGCATAGGGTCTCACTCGGTTGCTACTGAGCAGTTCTTC. It encodes CASIGSHSVATEQFF.

This chain connects TRBV28 to TRBJ1-4; TRBD1 matches at 8 bases. This CDR3 contains 21 residues. J lost 1 base, V lost 2 bases, and 18 bases had no gene match. The germline gives CDR1 MDHEN, CDR2 SYDVKM. The CDR3 DNA reads TGTGCCAGCAGTTTAACGGGGGTGGCAGGGGGCGCGAGTAAAACTAATGAAAAACTGTTTTTT. Encoded protein: CASSLTGVAGGASKTNEKLFF.

This clonotype was found many times. The gene calls are TRBV11-3 and TRBJ1-2; D might be TRBD1 (5 bases). The germline V gene encodes CDR1 SGHNT and CDR2 YENEEA. V lost 6 bases and J 3 bases, leaving 14 bases between the germline ends. This CDR3 is 14 amino acids long. CDR3 region: CASRTRAPHYGYTF. CDR3 nucleotide sequence: TGTGCCAGCAGGACCAGGGCGCCCCACTATGGCTACACCTTC. Looking up the rest from reference TRBV11-3 and TRBJ1-2 gives the full variable domain: EAGVVQSPRYKIIEKKQPVAFWCNPISGHNTLYWYLQNLGQGPELLIRYENEEAVDDSQLPKDRFSAERLKGVDSTLKIQPAELGDSAVYLCASRTRAPHYGYTFGSGTRLTVV.

This clonotype was counted at least ten times. V and J are TRBV6-1 and TRBJ2-7; the D gene is possibly TRBD1 (5 bases). Germline V gives CDR1 MNHNS, CDR2 SASEGT. The CDR3 is 14 amino acids. V shed 7 bases and J shed 0 bases, with 13 bases lying between them. The DNA for the CDR3 is TGTGCCAGCAACGATGGGGCAGGCTCCTACGAGCAGTACTTC. Translation gives CASNDGAGSYEQYF.

The rearrangement uses TRBV20-1 and TRBJ2-7, with 14 bases matching TRBD2. The ends lost 6 bases at V and 4 bases at J; junction bases unmatched: 8. This CDR3 region has 15 residues. Germline CDR1 DFQATT, CDR2 SNEGSKA (reference sequence). CDR3 coding DNA: TGCAGTGCCAGGGGACTAGCGGGAGCGGAGTACGAGCAGTACTTC. Amino acids: CSARGLAGAEYEQYF.

A few counts support this clonotype. The rearrangement uses TRBV29-1 and TRBJ2-7; the D gene is possibly TRBD2 (5 bases). The V and J ends lost 4 bases and 0 bases respectively, with 19 bases between them. There are 16 residues in the CDR3. CDR1 SQVTM and CDR2 ANQGSEA come from the germline V gene. CDR3 protein: CSVVSFAGGLSYEQYF. CDR3 DNA: TGCAGCGTTGTGTCTTTTGCTGGAGGTCTCTCCTACGAGCAGTACTTC.

The chain has TRBV28 and TRBJ2-1; unclear D gene. The germline V gene encodes CDR1 MDHEN and CDR2 SYDVKM. Trimming removed 2 bases from V and 5 bases from J, with 13 bases in between. This CDR3 region has 15 residues. In DNA, the CDR3 is TGTGCCAGCAGTTTAACTCCTCGGTGGGACAATGAGCAGTTCTTC. This codes for CASSLTPRWDNEQFF.

This clonotype was picked up many times. The J gene is TRBJ1-3, the V gene TRBV2; maybe TRBD1 (6 bases). CDR1 is SNHLY, CDR2 FYNNEI, per germline. The CDR3 contains 15 residues. Trimming took off 8 bases at V and 5 bases at J, with 19 bases between the two ends. CDR3 residues: CASSRVVDRRNTIYF. The CDR3 coding sequence is TGTGCCAGCTCAAGAGTTGTTGACAGGAGAAACACCATATATTTT.

This clonotype was counted between two and nine times. V gene TRBV10-3 combines with J gene TRBJ1-1, with D possibly matching TRBD1 (5 bases). In germline, CDR1 is ENHRY, CDR2 SYGVKD. The V and J ends lost 0 bases and 8 bases respectively, with 13 bases between them. The length of the CDR3 is 14 residues. CDR3 sequence reads: CAISESTVLSEAFF. The CDR3 nucleotides read TGTGCCATCAGTGAGTCGACAGTACTTTCCGAAGCTTTCTTT.

The chain uses TRBV7-6 and TRBJ1-5, with TRBD1 matching 9 bases. V shed 2 bases and J 5 bases; nucleotides not matched to a gene: 7. Germline V gene data show CDR1 as SGHVS and CDR2 as FNYEAQ. This CDR3 contains 16 residues. This chain's CDR3 is CASSLTGDREYQPQHF. CDR3 coding DNA: TGTGCCAGCAGCTTAACTGGGGACAGGGAATATCAGCCCCAGCATTTT.

The chain uses TRBV20-1 and TRBJ2-7, with 10 bases aligning to TRBD1. There are 14 residues in the CDR3. CDR1 and CDR2 (germline): DFQATT, SNEGSKA (reference sequence). The trim removed 6 bases at V and 6 bases at J, leaving 11 bases unmatched. The CDR3 region is CSAARDRGTREQYF. The DNA for the CDR3 is TGCAGTGCAGCCCGGGACAGGGGTACTCGCGAGCAGTACTTC.

Note on this clonotype: It may be a read error: a sequence one base away is much more abundant. The V and J genes are TRBV13 and TRBJ2-1; the D gene could be TRBD1 or TRBD2 (6 bases each). This CDR3 contains 16 residues. Germline V gene lookup returns CDR1 PRHDT and CDR2 FYEKMQ (reference sequence). CDR3 nucleotides: TGTGCCATCAGCCCTCCTCCGTGGGGGGCGTTCAATGAGCAGTTCTTC. Translating it yields CAISPPPWGAFNEQFF.

This clonotype was seen only a few times. The chain joins TRBV20-1 to TRBJ2-2, with a possible D match to TRBD2 (6 bases). The germline V gene encodes CDR1 DFQATT and CDR2 SNEGSKA (reference sequence). The length of the CDR3 is 14 residues. The V gene lost 1 base and the J gene lost 3 bases, with 9 bases spanning the gap. CDR3 bases: TGCAGTGCTAGAGGGACTACTTACACCGGGGAGCTGTTTTTT. It yields the protein CSARGTTYTGELFF.

This clonotype was seen at least ten times. The chain has TRBV7-9 and TRBJ2-7; D gene unclear. The CDR3 extends over 12 amino acids. CDR1 is SEHNR, CDR2 FQNEAQ, per germline (reference sequence). The V end was cut by 4 bases, the J end by 5 bases, with 9 bases between. The CDR3 region has the DNA TGTGCCAGCAGCTCGAAAAGCAACGAGCAGTACTTC. Residues: CASSSKSNEQYF.

This clonotype was seen many times. The chain employs TRBV7-9 and TRBJ2-1, with D perhaps TRBD1 or TRBD2 (5 bases each). CDR1 and CDR2 (germline): SEHNR, FQNEAQ (reference sequence). V was pared by 1 base and J by 7 bases, with 23 bases between. The CDR3 covers 18 residues. CDR3 sequence: CASSLGRRTQRGRNEQFF. The CDR3 DNA sequence: TGTGCCAGCAGCTTAGGACGTAGGACTCAGAGGGGAAGGAATGAGCAGTTCTTC.